Each of the 29 T cell receptor beta chains below was sequenced from the same sample in a study of blood T cell repertoires in COVID-19. The assay was immunoSEQ multiplex PCR, and TCRdb's table has in-frame clones only and misses some. Here the sample spans around 300,000 clones, about 88% being singletons. Sequenced: PBMCs or T cells enriched from blood (not recorded which). The source of these receptors is a woman aged 45-59 years who had recovered from COVID-19.

J is TRBJ1-2 and V is TRBV9; 7 positions agree with TRBD1. The CDR3 runs 14 residues. Germline CDR1 reads SGDLS; CDR2 reads YYNGEE. Trimming removed 4 bases from V and 2 bases from J; junction bases left unmatched: 5. The CDR3 is CASSLEGGNYGYTF. CDR3 nucleotides: TGTGCCAGCAGCCTGGAAGGGGGCAACTATGGCTACACCTTC.

About this clone itself: The sample carries other DNA sequences with the same CDR3. This rearrangement joins TRBV3-1 (or the pseudogene TRBV3-2) to TRBJ2-1; D is uncertain. CDR3 length equals 12 residues. V lost 1 base, J lost 7 bases, and 5 bases lay in between. Germline V gives CDR1 LGHDT, CDR2 YNNKEL (reference sequence). The CDR3 here is CASSQVANEQFF. The CDR3 DNA reads as TGTGCCAGCAGCCAAGTAGCTAATGAGCAGTTCTTC.

The V and J genes are TRBV7-2 and TRBJ2-1; the D is unclear. Between the trimmed V and J ends, which lost 0 bases and 8 bases, there was a span of 11 bases. Germline loops: CDR1 SGHTA, CDR2 FQGNSA. CDR3 length: 14 residues. In DNA form, the CDR3 reads TGTGCCAGCAGCTTAGCCGGTGTTGATGATGAGCAGTTCTTC. Translated: CASSLAGVDDEQFF.

The chain has TRBV6-2 or TRBV6-3 and TRBJ1-5; D gene unclear. The CDR3 runs 13 residues. CDR1 and CDR2 from the germline V gene are MNHEY and SVGEGT. V was shortened by 2 bases and J by 4 bases, with 6 bases between the two germline ends. As DNA, the CDR3 is TGTGCCAGCAGTTACGCGGCTAATCAGCCCCAGCATTTT. The encoded protein is CASSYAANQPQHF.

The chain joins TRBV28 to TRBJ1-2; a possible D gene is TRBD1 (6 bases). CDR3 size: 14 residues. Deletions cut 6 bases from V and 4 bases from J, with 15 bases between. Germline lookup yields CDR1 MDHEN and CDR2 SYDVKM. The CDR3 bases are TGTGCCAGCAGCCCAACAGGACAGTCCTATGGCTACACCTTC. Its translation: CASSPTGQSYGYTF.

The rearrangement links TRBV28 to TRBJ1-6, with D maybe TRBD1 (5 bases). The CDR3 is made up of 19 amino acids. Trimming cost V 0 bases and J 9 bases, with 24 bases left between them. Germline lookup yields CDR1 MDHEN and CDR2 SYDVKM. Here the CDR3 DNA reads TGTGCCAGCAGTTTATGGCCAGGGAAGGGCTTTTTAGTTGGTTCACCCCTCCACTTT. The encoded protein is CASSLWPGKGFLVGSPLHF.

V and J are TRBV7-2 and TRBJ2-7; 8 bases align to TRBD2. The CDR3 covers 13 residues. Germline V gene sequence: CDR1 SGHTA, CDR2 FQGNSA. After removal of 5 bases from V and 4 bases from J, the junction contained 4 bases not matched to a gene. The CDR3 region is CASSAGGSYEQYF. CDR3 nucleotides: TGTGCCAGCAGCGCGGGAGGAAGTTACGAGCAGTACTTC.

The sample holds one count of this clone. The J gene is TRBJ2-6, the V gene TRBV4-1; possible D gene TRBD1, 5 bases. The V gene's germline CDR1 is MGHRA and CDR2 YSYEKL. V lost 6 bases to trimming and J lost 2 bases, with 8 bases between them. This CDR3 is 14 amino acids long. Here the CDR3 reads CASSTGPGANVLTF. Here the CDR3 DNA reads TGCGCCAGCAGTACAGGACCTGGGGCCAACGTCCTGACTTTC.

The J gene is TRBJ1-5, the V gene TRBV24-1; maybe TRBD1 (5 bases). The V and J ends lost 5 bases and 5 bases respectively, with 9 bases between them. CDR3 size: 13 residues. CDR1 is KGHDR, CDR2 SFDVKD, per germline. In DNA form, the CDR3 reads TGTGCCACCAGTGGGGGCGGTTATCAGCCCCAGCATTTT. Its protein is CATSGGGYQPQHF.

The V and J genes are TRBV4-1 and TRBJ2-3; 10 positions agree with TRBD2. Germline V gene sequence: CDR1 MGHRA, CDR2 YSYEKL. J gave up 2 bases and V 2 bases, and 7 bases lay outside the gene matches. There are 17 residues in the CDR3. Here the CDR3 DNA reads TGCGCCAGCAGCCAACGGACTAGCGGCCGGGCCACAGATACGCAGTATTTT. This gives the protein CASSQRTSGRATDTQYF.

The chain joins TRBV9 to TRBJ2-1, with a weak D call TRBD2 (5 bases). CDR1 SGDLS and CDR2 YYNGEE come from the germline V gene. The CDR3 contains 15 residues. V shed 0 bases and J shed 3 bases, with 10 bases lying between them. CDR3 loop: CASSVESGYYNEQFF. CDR3 sequence (DNA): TGTGCCAGCAGCGTAGAGAGCGGATACTACAATGAGCAGTTCTTC.

The rearrangement uses TRBV28 and TRBJ1-1; TRBD1 might be the D (6 bases). The CDR3 has 14 amino acids. Trimming shortened V by 4 bases and J by 4 bases, and 13 bases separated the two germline ends. CDR1 and CDR2 from the germline V gene are MDHEN and SYDVKM. The CDR3 loop reads CASSSPGTRTEAFF. The CDR3 region has the DNA TGTGCCAGCAGTTCACCCGGGACACGCACTGAAGCTTTCTTT.

The rearrangement uses TRBV9 and TRBJ2-2; 10 bases fit TRBD2. Germline trimming cut 2 bases from V and 4 bases from J; bases unmatched to any gene: 8. The germline V gene has CDR1 SGDLS and CDR2 YYNGEE. The CDR3 runs to 17 residues. CDR3 in DNA: TGTGCCAGCAGCGTTACCGGGACTAGCGCCTCCACCGGGGAGCTGTTTTTT. Amino acids: CASSVTGTSASTGELFF.

This rearrangement joins TRBV27 to TRBJ2-2; 9 bases fit TRBD1. V dropped 6 bases and J dropped 2; count of bases not matched to a gene: 7. In germline, CDR1 is MNHEY, CDR2 SMNVEV (reference sequence). The CDR3 loop spans 16 amino acids. CDR3 sequence (DNA): TGTGCCAGCAGGCAACAGGGGGCAGTCAACACCGGGGAGCTGTTTTTT. Protein: CASRQQGAVNTGELFF.

This clone was observed once. The chain uses TRBV28 and TRBJ2-2, with TRBD2 matching over 13 bases. This CDR3 spans 17 amino acids. The V and J ends lost 2 bases and 6 bases, in that order; junction bases with no gene match: 6. Germline values: CDR1 MDHEN, CDR2 SYDVKM. The CDR3 is CASSLRTSGRGPGELFF. In nucleotides, the CDR3 is TGTGCCAGCAGTTTACGGACTAGCGGGAGAGGTCCCGGGGAGCTGTTTTTT.

The chain employs TRBV18 and TRBJ1-2; D is undetermined. This CDR3 comprises 14 residues. The germline CDR1 and CDR2 sequences are KGHSH and LQKENI. With 3 bases removed from V and 4 bases from J, the gap between germline ends came to 12 bases. CDR3 sequence reads: CASSPKELGYGYTF. The CDR3 bases are TGTGCCAGCTCACCCAAGGAGTTAGGCTATGGCTACACCTTC.

The chain couples TRBV18 to TRBJ1-2; D is unresolved. The CDR3 is 14 amino acids. From germline, CDR1 is KGHSH and CDR2 LQKENI. V dropped 0 bases and J dropped 6 bases, with 11 bases sitting between them. The CDR3: CASSPPIVTDGYTF. The CDR3, as DNA: TGTGCCAGCTCACCACCGATAGTTACAGATGGCTACACCTTC.

J is TRBJ2-7 and V is TRBV28, with TRBD1 matching 10 bases. CDR3 length: 14 amino acids. V shed 7 bases, J shed 2 bases, and the junction held 5 bases outside the gene matches. Germline V gene sequence: CDR1 MDHEN, CDR2 SYDVKM. In DNA, the CDR3 is TGTGCCAGCAATGACAGGGGGCGCACCTACGAGCAGTACTTC. Amino acids: CASNDRGRTYEQYF.

The chain combines TRBV28 with TRBJ2-5, with a possible D match to TRBD2 (7 bases). The CDR3 sequence is 15 residues long. The V end lost 8 bases, the J end lost 3 bases, and 19 bases lay between the germline ends. CDR1 MDHEN and CDR2 SYDVKM come from the germline V gene. CDR3 nucleotides: TGTGCCAGCGTCTTAGGCGGGGGCATTGAAGAGACCCAGTACTTC. It encodes CASVLGGGIEETQYF.

The chain employs TRBV29-1 and TRBJ1-1; no reliable D call. V was clipped by 4 bases and J by 5 bases, with 8 bases between them. Germline lookup yields CDR1 SQVTM and CDR2 ANQGSEA. The CDR3 contains 11 residues. The CDR3 bases are TGCAGCGTTGGGCTTAAGACTGAAGCTTTCTTT. Translating it yields CSVGLKTEAFF.

This clone was counted once. The J gene is TRBJ1-4, the V gene TRBV14, with 7 bases lining up with TRBD1. Losses at the gene ends were 5 bases for V and 3 bases for J; bases not matched to a gene: 6. Germline V lookup: CDR1 SGHDN, CDR2 FVKESK. This CDR3 region has 15 residues. As DNA, the CDR3 is TGTGCCAGCAGCACACGGGACAGCTCTAATGAAAAACTGTTTTTT. Protein product: CASSTRDSSNEKLFF.

In this sample, this clone turned up once. The CDR3 DNA is TGTGCCAGCACCAGGACAGGGAACACCGGGGAGCTGTTTTTT. This codes for CASTRTGNTGELFF. This chain uses TRBV6-5 with TRBJ2-2; 7 bases agree with TRBD1. CDR3 length equals 14 residues. Germline CDR1 is MNHEY and CDR2 is SVGAGI. Losses at the gene ends were 7 bases for V and 1 base for J; bases not matched to a gene: 3.

This clone was observed a few times. This rearrangement joins TRBV7-9 to TRBJ2-7; the D gene is possibly TRBD2 (7 bases). The CDR3 has 17 amino acids. In germline, CDR1 is SEHNR, CDR2 FQNEAQ (reference sequence). Trimming cost V 5 bases and J 4 bases, with 24 bases left between them. CDR3 sequence: CASSLVRGAIATYEQYF. The DNA for the CDR3 is TGTGCCAGCAGCCTGGTACGGGGGGCGATCGCCACGTACGAGCAGTACTTC.

J is TRBJ1-2 and V is TRBV28; perhaps TRBD1 as D (6 bases). Germline values: CDR1 MDHEN, CDR2 SYDVKM. V was cut by 6 bases and J by 6 bases, with 23 bases left in between. This CDR3 region has 16 residues. CDR3 bases: TGTGCCAGCAGAATGGACCGGTCAGGGGTTGTGGATGGCTACACCTTC. Protein: CASRMDRSGVVDGYTF.

The chain recombines TRBV19 with TRBJ2-1, with TRBD2 identical over 7 bases. V dropped 3 bases and J dropped 9; count of bases not matched to a gene: 8. Germline CDR1 LNHDA, CDR2 SQIVND (reference sequence). This CDR3 comprises 14 residues. The CDR3 reads CASSIRLAPAEQFF. The CDR3 DNA is TGTGCCAGTAGTATCCGACTAGCACCGGCTGAGCAGTTCTTC. The whole variable domain, filled in from reference TRBV19 and TRBJ2-1, reads DGGITQSPKYLFRKEGQNVTLSCEQNLNHDAMYWYRQDPGQGLRLIYYSQIVNDFQKGDIAEGYSVSREKKESFPLTVTSAQKNPTAFYLCASSIRLAPAEQFFGPGTRLTVL.

The chain has TRBV7-9 and TRBJ1-5; the match to TRBD1 covers 11 bases. V shed 1 base and J 6 bases; nucleotides not matched to a gene: 2. The CDR3 length is 15 residues. Germline CDR1 is SEHNR and CDR2 is FQNEAQ (reference sequence). As DNA, the CDR3 is TGTGCCAGCAGCTTAGGGACAGGGGGCGTTCAGCCCCAGCATTTT. It codes for CASSLGTGGVQPQHF. Full variable domain (missing parts from reference TRBV7-9 and TRBJ1-5): DTGVSQNPRHKITKRGQNVTFRCDPISEHNRLYWYRQTLGQGPEFLTYFQNEAQLEKSRLLSDRFSAERPKGSFSTLEIQRTEQGDSAMYLCASSLGTGGVQPQHFGDGTRLSIL.

The chain joins TRBV27 to TRBJ2-1; D might be TRBD1 (6 bases). The CDR3 covers 16 residues. V was trimmed by 3 bases and J by 0 bases, leaving 12 bases between them. Looked up from germline, CDR1 is MNHEY and CDR2 is SMNVEV (reference sequence). The CDR3 loop reads CASSFTGSLSYNEQFF. In DNA form, the CDR3 reads TGTGCCAGCAGTTTCACAGGGTCACTCTCCTACAATGAGCAGTTCTTC.

The CDR3 sequence is CAISDRTPEAFF. The CDR3 DNA is TGTGCCATCAGCGACAGGACACCTGAAGCTTTCTTT. The chain links TRBV10-3 to TRBJ1-1, with D tentatively TRBD1 (6 bases). V lost 6 bases and J lost 6, with 11 bases in between. The CDR3 is made up of 12 amino acids. The germline CDR1 and CDR2 sequences are ENHRY and SYGVKD.

The V gene is TRBV6-4, the J gene TRBJ1-1; D gene ambiguous. The CDR3 has 13 amino acids. The V end was cut by 3 bases, the J end by 0 bases, with 5 bases between. In germline, CDR1 is MRHNA, CDR2 SNTAGT. The CDR3 bases are TGTGCCAGCAGTGATAAATTGAACACTGAAGCTTTCTTT. It specifies CASSDKLNTEAFF.